These 2 T cell receptor beta chains share one sample of origin, sequenced in a study of cytomegalovirus exposure and HLA in healthy donors. The PCR ran on 60 Vbeta and 13 Jbeta primers. Produced via immunoSEQ multiplex PCR; TCRdb's table is partial and in-frame only. Altogether about 180,000 clones are present, around 80% being singletons, with the ten largest covering approximately 2.1%. Material: PBMCs. The source of these receptors is a woman aged 25 to 39 in good health and CMV-seronegative.

The chain carries TRBV9 and TRBJ2-7, with 11 positions matching TRBD2. From germline, CDR1 is SGDLS and CDR2 YYNGEE. The CDR3 has 16 amino acids. V lost 4 bases to trimming and J lost 2 bases; unmatched junction nucleotides: 8. For the CDR3, the DNA is TGTGCCAGCAGCCTTTCCGGGACTAGCGGAACCTACGAGCAGTACTTC. Protein sequence: CASSLSGTSGTYEQYF.

This clone has more than one count but fewer than ten. V gene TRBV4-1 combines with J gene TRBJ2-3; 11 nucleotides line up with TRBD2. CDR3 length: 15 residues. Germline V gene lookup returns CDR1 MGHRA and CDR2 YSYEKL. V lost 1 base, J lost 10 bases, and 7 bases stayed unmatched. CDR3 sequence (DNA): TGCGCCAGCAGCCAAGTTAGCGGGGGGGCCGGGGCGCAGTATTTT. Residues: CASSQVSGGAGAQYF.